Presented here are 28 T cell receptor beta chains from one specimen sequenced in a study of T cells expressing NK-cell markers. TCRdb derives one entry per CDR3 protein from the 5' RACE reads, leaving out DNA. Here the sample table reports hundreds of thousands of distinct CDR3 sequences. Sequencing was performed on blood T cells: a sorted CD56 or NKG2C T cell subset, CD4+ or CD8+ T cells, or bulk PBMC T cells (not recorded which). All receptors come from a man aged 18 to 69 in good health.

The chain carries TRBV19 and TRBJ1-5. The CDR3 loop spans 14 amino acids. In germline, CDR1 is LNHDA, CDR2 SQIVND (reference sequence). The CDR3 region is CASSIVRADEPQHF. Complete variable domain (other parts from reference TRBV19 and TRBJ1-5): DGGITQSPKYLFRKEGQNVTLSCEQNLNHDAMYWYRQDPGQGLRLIYYSQIVNDFQKGDIAEGYSVSREKKESFPLTVTSAQKNPTAFYLCASSIVRADEPQHFGDGTRLSIL.

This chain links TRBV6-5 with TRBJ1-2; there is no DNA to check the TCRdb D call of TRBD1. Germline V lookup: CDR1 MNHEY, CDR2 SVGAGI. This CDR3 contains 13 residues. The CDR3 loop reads CASSSRGSGGYTF.

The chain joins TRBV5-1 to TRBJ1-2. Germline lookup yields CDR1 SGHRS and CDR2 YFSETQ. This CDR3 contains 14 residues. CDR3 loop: CASSLSTNNYGYTF.

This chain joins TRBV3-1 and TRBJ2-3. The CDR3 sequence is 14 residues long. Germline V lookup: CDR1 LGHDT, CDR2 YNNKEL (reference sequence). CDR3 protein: CASSPLLDTDTQYF.

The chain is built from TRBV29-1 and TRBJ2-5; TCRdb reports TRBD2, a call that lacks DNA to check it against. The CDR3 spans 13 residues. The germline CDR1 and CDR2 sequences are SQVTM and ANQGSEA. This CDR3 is CSVAGLVQETQYF. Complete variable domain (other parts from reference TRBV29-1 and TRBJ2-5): SAVISQKPSRDICQRGTSLTIQCQVDSQVTMMFWYRQQPGQSLTLIATANQGSEATYESGFVIDKFPISRPNLTFSTLTVSNMSPEDSSIYLCSVAGLVQETQYFGPGTRLLVL.

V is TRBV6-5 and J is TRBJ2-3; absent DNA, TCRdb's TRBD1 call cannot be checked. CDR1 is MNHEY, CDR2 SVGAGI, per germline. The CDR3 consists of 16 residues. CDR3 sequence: CASRRGAFPSTDTQYF.

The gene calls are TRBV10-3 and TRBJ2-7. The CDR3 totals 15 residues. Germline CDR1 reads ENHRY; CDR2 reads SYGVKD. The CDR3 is CAISDQPSGIYEQYF.

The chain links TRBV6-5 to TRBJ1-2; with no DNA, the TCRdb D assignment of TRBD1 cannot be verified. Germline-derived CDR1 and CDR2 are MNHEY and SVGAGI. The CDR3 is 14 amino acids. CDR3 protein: CASSSGQGLYGYTF.

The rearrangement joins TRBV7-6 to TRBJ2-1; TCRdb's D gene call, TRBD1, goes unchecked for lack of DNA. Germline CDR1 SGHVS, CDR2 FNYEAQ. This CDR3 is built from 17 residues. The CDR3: CASSMRQGNTRYNEQFF.

The CDR3 spells CASNSSTDSNQPQHF. The chain combines TRBV23-1 with TRBJ1-5. TRBV23-1 is treated as an ORF (open reading frame) with a function not yet certain. The CDR3 covers 15 residues.

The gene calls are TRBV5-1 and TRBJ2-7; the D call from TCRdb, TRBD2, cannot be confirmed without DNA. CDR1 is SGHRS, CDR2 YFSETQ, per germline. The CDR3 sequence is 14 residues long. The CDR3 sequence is CASSAGLAGNEQYF. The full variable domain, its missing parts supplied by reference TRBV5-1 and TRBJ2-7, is KAGVTQTPRYLIKTRGQQVTLSCSPISGHRSVSWYQQTPGQGLQFLFEYFSETQRNKGNFPGRFSGRQFSNSRSEMNVSTLELGDSALYLCASSAGLAGNEQYFGPGTRLTVT.

CDR3 sequence: CATQGGGSDTQYF. The chain has TRBV28 and TRBJ2-3; TCRdb's D call of TRBD1 is untestable without DNA. The CDR3 is made up of 13 amino acids. Germline V gives CDR1 MDHEN, CDR2 SYDVKM.

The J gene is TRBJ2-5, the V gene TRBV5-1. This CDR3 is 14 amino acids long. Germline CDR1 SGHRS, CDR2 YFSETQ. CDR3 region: CASADTGNQETQYF.

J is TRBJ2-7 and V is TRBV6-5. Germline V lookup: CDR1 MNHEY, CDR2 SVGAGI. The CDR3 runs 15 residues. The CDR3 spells CASSYSRVTPYEQYF.

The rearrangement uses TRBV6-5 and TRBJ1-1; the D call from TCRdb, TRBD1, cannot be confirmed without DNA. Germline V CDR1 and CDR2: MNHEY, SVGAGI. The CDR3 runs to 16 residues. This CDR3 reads CASSYSGRPGVGEAFF.

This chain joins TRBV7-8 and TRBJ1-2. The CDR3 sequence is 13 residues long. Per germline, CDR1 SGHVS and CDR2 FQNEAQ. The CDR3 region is CASSLVRSDGYTF.

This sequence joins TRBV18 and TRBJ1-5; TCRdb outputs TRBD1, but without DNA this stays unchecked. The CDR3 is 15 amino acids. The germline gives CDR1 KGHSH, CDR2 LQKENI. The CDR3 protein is CASSMGRGGNQPQHF.

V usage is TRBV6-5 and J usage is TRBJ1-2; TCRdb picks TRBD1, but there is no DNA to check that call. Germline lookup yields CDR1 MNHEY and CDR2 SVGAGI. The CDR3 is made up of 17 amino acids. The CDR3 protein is CASSYSTPGIYDYGYTF.

The chain's CDR3 is CSARDSRLARDTQYF. V and J are TRBV20-1 and TRBJ2-3; TCRdb proposes TRBD1, but this gene call is untestable without DNA. The germline V gene has CDR1 DFQATT and CDR2 SNEGSKA (reference sequence). CDR3 size: 15 residues.

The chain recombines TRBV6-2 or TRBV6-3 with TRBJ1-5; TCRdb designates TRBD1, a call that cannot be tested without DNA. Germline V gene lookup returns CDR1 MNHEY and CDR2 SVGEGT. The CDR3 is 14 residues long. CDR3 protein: CASRQQVNNQPQHF.

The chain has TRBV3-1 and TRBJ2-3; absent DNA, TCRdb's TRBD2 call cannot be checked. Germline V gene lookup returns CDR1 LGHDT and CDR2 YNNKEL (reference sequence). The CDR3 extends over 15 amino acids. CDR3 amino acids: CASSRRARATDTQYF.

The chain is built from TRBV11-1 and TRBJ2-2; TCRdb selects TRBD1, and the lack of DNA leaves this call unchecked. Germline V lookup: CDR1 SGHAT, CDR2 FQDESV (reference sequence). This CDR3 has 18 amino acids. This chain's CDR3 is CASSLAWPGQGNTGELFF.

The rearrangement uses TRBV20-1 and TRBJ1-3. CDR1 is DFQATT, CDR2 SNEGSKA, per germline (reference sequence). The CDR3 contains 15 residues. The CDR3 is CSAAGRPSSGNTIYF.

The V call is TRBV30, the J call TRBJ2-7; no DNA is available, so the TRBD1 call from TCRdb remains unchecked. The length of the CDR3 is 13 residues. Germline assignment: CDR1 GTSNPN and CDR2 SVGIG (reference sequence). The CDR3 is CAWSVAVSHEQYF.

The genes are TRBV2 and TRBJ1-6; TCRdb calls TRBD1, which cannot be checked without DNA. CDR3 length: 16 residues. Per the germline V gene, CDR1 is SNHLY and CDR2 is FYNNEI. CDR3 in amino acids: CASSEAGTAPNSPLHF. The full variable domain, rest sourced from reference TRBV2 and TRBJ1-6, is EPEVTQTPSHQVTQMGQEVILRCVPISNHLYFYWYRQILGQKVEFLVSFYNNEISEKSEIFDDQFSVERPDGSNFTLKIRSTKLEDSAMYFCASSEAGTAPNSPLHFGNGTRLTVT.

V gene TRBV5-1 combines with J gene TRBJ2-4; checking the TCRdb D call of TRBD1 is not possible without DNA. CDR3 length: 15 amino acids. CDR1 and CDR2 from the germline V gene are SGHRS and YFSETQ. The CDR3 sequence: CASSLRARPENIQYF.

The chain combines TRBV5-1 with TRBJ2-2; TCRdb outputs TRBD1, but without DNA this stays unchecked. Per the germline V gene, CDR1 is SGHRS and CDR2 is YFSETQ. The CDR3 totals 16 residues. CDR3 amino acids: CASSFLTGALREELFF. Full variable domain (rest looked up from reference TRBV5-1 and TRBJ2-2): KAGVTQTPRYLIKTRGQQVTLSCSPISGHRSVSWYQQTPGQGLQFLFEYFSETQRNKGNFPGRFSGRQFSNSRSEMNVSTLELGDSALYLCASSFLTGALREELFFGEGSRLTVL.

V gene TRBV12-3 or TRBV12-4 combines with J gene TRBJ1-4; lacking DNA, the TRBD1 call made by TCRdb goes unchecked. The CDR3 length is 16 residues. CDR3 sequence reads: CASSPAPGAGGEKLFF.